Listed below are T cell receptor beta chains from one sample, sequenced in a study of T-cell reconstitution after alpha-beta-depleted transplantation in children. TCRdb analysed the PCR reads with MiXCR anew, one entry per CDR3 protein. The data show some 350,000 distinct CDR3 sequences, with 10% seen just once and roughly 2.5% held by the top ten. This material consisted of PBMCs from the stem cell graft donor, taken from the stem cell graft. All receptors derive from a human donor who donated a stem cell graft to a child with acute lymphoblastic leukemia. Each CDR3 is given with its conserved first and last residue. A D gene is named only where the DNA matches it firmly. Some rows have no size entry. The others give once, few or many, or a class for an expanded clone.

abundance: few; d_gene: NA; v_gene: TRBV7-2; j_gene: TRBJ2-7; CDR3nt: TGTGCCAGCAGCTTAGGTCCGGGGGCCACCTACGAGCAGTACTTC; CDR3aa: CASSLGPGATYEQYF
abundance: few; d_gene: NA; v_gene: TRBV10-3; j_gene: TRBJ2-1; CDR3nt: TGTGCCATCAGCCCTAAGAATGAGCAGTTCTTC; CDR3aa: CAISPKNEQFF
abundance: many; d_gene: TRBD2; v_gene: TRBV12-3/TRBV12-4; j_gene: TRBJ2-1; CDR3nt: TGTGCCAGCACTTCTGGGACTAGCGGCTACAATGAGCAGTTCTTC; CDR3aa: CASTSGTSGYNEQFF
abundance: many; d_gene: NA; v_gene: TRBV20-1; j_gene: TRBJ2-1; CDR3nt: TGCAGTGCTATAGACATACTCAGGAGCTCCTACAATGAGCAGTTCTTC; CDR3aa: CSAIDILRSSYNEQFF
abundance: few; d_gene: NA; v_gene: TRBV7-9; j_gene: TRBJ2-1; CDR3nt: TGTGCCAGCAGCACCACCGCGCTCGGGGCGGACAATGAGCAGTTCTTC; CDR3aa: CASSTTALGADNEQFF
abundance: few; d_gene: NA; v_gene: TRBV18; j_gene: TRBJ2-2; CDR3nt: TGTGCCAGCTCACCAGGACAGAGGGGGACCGGGGAGCTGTTTTTT; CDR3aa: CASSPGQRGTGELFF
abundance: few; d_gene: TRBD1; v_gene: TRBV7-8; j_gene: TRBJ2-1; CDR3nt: TGTGCCAGCAGTCGGGACAGTGACAATGAGCAGTTCTTC; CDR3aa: CASSRDSDNEQFF
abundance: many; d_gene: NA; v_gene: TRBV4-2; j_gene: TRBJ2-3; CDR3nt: TGCGCCAGCAGCCAAGTTGTTGGAAGTGGCACAGATACGCAGTATTTT; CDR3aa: CASSQVVGSGTDTQYF
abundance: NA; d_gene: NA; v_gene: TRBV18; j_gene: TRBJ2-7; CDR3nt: TGTGCCAGCTCACCACCGGGGGGCCAAGGCCTATACGAGCAGTACTTC; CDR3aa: CASSPPGGQGLYEQYF
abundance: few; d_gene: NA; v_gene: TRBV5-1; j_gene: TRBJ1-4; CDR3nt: TGCGCCAGCTCCCAAAATGCCGGCGGGGGGCAAAATGAAAAACTGTTTTTT; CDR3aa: CASSQNAGGGQNEKLFF
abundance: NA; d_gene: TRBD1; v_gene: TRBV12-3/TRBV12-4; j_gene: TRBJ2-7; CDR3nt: TGTGCCAGCAGAGACGGGACAGGGCATGAGCAGTACTTC; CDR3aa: CASRDGTGHEQYF
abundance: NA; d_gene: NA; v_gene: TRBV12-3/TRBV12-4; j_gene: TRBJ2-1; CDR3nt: TGTGCCAGCAGTTTATTCCGAGGGTTGGAACGCAATGAGCAGTTCTTC; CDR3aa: CASSLFRGLERNEQFF
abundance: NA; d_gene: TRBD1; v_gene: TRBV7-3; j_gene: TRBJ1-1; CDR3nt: TGTGCCAGCAGCCTTACAGGGGGCGCGGATAAAAACACTGAAGCTTTCTTT; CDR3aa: CASSLTGGADKNTEAFF
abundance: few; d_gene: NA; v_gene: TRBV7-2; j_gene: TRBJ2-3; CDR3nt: TGTGCCAGCAGCTTAGGTCTGGGCGAGCAAGGGTATTTT; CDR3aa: CASSLGLGEQGYF
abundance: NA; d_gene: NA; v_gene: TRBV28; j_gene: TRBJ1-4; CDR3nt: TGTGCCAGCAGTTGGAGGGGATCCGAAAAACTGTTTTTT; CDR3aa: CASSWRGSEKLFF
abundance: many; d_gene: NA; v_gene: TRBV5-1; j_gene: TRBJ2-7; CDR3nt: TGCGCCAGCAGCTTGGAGGTCAGCTACGAGCAGTACTTC; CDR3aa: CASSLEVSYEQYF
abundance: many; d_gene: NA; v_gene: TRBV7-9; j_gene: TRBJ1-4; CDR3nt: TGTGCCAGCAGCTTTCTGTCTCTTCGGGACACAGAAAAACTGTTTTTT; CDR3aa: CASSFLSLRDTEKLFF
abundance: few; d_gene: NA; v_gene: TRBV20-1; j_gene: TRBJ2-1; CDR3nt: TGCAGTGCTAGCGATGGTGACTACAATGAGCAGTTCTTC; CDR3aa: CSASDGDYNEQFF
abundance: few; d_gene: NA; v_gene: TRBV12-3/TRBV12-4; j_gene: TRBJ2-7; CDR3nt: TGTGCCAGCAGTTTGGGAATTGGGGCGTCGGACTTC; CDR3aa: CASSLGIGASDF
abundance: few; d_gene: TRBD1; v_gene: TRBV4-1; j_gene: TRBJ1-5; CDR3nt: TGCGCCAGCAGCCACTTGACAGGGGGCCTCAATCAGCCCCAGCATTTT; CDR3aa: CASSHLTGGLNQPQHF
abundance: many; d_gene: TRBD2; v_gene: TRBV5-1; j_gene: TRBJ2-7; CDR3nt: TGCGCCAGCAGCTCCCTGCTAGCGGGACGGGGTGGCGAGCAGTACTTC; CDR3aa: CASSSLLAGRGGEQYF
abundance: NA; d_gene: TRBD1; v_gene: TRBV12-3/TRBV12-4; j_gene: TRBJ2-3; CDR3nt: TGTGCCAGCAGGAGACAGGGGCTAGGGGATACGCAGTATTTT; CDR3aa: CASRRQGLGDTQYF
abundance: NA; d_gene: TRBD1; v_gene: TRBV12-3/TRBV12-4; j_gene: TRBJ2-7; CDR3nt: TGTGCCAGCAGTCCACTCGGGGGACAGGGTATCCACGAGCAGTACTTC; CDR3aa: CASSPLGGQGIHEQYF
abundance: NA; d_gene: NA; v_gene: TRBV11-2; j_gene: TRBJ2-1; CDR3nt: TGTGCCAGCAGCTTAACAATAGTCTCAGGTGTTGAGCAGTTCTTC; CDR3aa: CASSLTIVSGVEQFF
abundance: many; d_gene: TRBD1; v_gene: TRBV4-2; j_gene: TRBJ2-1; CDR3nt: TGTGCCAGCAGCCAAGAACCGACAGGGGGGAGCTCCTACAATGAGCAGTTCTTC; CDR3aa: CASSQEPTGGSSYNEQFF
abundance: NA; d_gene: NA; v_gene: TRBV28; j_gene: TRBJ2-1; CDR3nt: TGTGCCAGCAGTTTTGGTGTTGAGCTCGGGAATGAGCAGTTCTTC; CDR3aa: CASSFGVELGNEQFF
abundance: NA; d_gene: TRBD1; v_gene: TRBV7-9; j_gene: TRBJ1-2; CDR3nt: TGTGCCAGCAGCGACCAGGGGGTCCCTAACTATGGCTACACCTTC; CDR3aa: CASSDQGVPNYGYTF
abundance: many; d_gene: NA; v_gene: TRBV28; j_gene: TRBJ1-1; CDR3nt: TGTGCCAGCAGTTTATACAACACTGAAGCTTTCTTT; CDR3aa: CASSLYNTEAFF
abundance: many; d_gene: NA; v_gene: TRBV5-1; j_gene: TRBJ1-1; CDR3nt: TGCGCCAGCAGCTTGACCCTTTCGAACACTGAAGCTTTCTTT; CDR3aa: CASSLTLSNTEAFF
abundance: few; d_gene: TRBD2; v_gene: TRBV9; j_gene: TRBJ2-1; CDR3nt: TGTGCCAGCAGCGCGTTAGCGGGCAAGAGCTCCTACAATGAGCAGTTCTTC; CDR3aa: CASSALAGKSSYNEQFF
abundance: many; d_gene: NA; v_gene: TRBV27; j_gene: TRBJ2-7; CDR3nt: TGTGCCAGCAGCCCCCACCGTTTGTCCTTC; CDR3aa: CASSPHRLSF
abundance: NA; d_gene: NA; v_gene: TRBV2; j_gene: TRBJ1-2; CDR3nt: TGTGCCAGCAGAATTACCTATGGCTACACCTTC; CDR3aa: CASRITYGYTF
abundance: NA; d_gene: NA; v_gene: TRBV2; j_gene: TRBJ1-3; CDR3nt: TGTGCCAGCAGTGAGATAACCCGGGCGCTCTCTGGAAACACCATATATTTT; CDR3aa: CASSEITRALSGNTIYF
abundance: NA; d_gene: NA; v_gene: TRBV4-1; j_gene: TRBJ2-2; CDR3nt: TGCGCCAGCAGCTACTCCGGGGAGCTGTTTTTT; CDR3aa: CASSYSGELFF
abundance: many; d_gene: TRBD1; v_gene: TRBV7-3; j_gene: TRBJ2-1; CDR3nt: TGTGCCAGCAACAAGGGACAGGGTTACAATGAGCAGTTCTTC; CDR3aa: CASNKGQGYNEQFF
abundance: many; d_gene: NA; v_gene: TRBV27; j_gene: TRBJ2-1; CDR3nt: TGTGCCAGCAGTTTATACCAGGCCAACAATGAGCAGTTCTTC; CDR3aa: CASSLYQANNEQFF
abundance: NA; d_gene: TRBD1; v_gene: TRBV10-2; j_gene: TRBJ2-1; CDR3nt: TGCGCCAGCAGTGCACAAACCGGGACAGGGCAGTTCTTC; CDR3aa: CASSAQTGTGQFF
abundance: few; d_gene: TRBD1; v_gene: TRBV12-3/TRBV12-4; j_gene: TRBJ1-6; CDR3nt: TGTGCCAGCAGGAAGGGGGACAGGGGGCTCTCACCCCTCCACTTT; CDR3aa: CASRKGDRGLSPLHF
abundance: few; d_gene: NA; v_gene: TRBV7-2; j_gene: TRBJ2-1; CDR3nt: TGTGCCAGCAGCTTAGGTGAATCCTACAATGAGCAGTTCTTC; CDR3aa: CASSLGESYNEQFF
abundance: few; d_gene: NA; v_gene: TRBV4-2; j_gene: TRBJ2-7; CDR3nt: TGTGCCAGCAGCCAAGTCTTAACGACCTACGAGCAGTACTTC; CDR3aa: CASSQVLTTYEQYF
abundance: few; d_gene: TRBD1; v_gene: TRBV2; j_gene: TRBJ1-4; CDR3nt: TGTGCCAGCAGTTCGGGTATGACAGGGCTTAATGAAAAACTGTTTTTT; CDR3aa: CASSSGMTGLNEKLFF
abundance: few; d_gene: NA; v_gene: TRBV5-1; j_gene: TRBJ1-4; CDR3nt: TGCGCCAGCAGCCGACGGAGGGGAGGGACTAATGAAAAACTGTTTTTT; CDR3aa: CASSRRRGGTNEKLFF
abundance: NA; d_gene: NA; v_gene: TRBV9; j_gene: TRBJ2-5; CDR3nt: TGTGCCAGCAGCGTCGGCCAGAGTACATGGACCCAGTACTTC; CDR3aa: CASSVGQSTWTQYF
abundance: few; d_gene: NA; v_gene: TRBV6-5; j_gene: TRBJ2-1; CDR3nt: TGTGCCAGCAGTTACTCGACGTATGAGCAGTTCTTC; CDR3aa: CASSYSTYEQFF
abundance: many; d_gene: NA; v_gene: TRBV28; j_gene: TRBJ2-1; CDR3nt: TGTGCCAGCACTTCCCTTAATGTGTACAATGAGCAGTTCTTC; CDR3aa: CASTSLNVYNEQFF